Below are 6 T cell receptor beta chains sequenced from a single sample in a study of blood T cell repertoires in COVID-19. TCRdb's copy holds only in-frame clones and misses some; the assay was immunoSEQ multiplex PCR. The table shows under 300,000 clones, with over 65% occurring only once. Material for sequencing was peripheral blood. The receptor source for this set is a woman aged 80 or older with acute or convalescent COVID-19.

This CDR3 reads CASSRGGLGEETQYF. As DNA, the CDR3 is TGTGCCAGTAGTCGGGGGGGGCTTGGGGAAGAGACCCAGTACTTC. The chain recombines TRBV19 with TRBJ2-5; 8 nucleotides line up with TRBD2. The CDR3 is 15 amino acids. V lost 5 bases, J lost 3 bases, and 8 bases stayed unmatched. The germline CDR1 and CDR2 sequences are LNHDA and SQIVND (reference sequence).

This chain uses TRBV5-4 with TRBJ2-3, with D perhaps TRBD1 (6 bases). The V end lost 7 bases, the J end lost 2 bases, and 14 bases lay between the germline ends. The germline V gene has CDR1 SGHNT and CDR2 YYREEE (reference sequence). This CDR3 spans 14 amino acids. For the CDR3, the DNA is TGTGCCAGCGCCAGCGGACAGCTCACAGATACGCAGTATTTT. The encoded protein is CASASGQLTDTQYF.

This chain connects TRBV29-1 to TRBJ1-5, with D maybe TRBD1 (6 bases). Per the germline V gene, CDR1 is SQVTM and CDR2 is ANQGSEA. This CDR3 comprises 13 residues. Trimming pared 6 bases from V and 3 bases from J, leaving 12 bases between. CDR3 sequence reads: CSVATGFNQPQHF. The DNA of the CDR3 is TGCAGCGTCGCTACAGGGTTCAATCAGCCCCAGCATTTT.

The V and J genes are TRBV7-2 and TRBJ1-6; TRBD1 is a possible D gene (5 bases). Germline assignment: CDR1 SGHTA and CDR2 FQGNSA. V lost 1 base to trimming and J lost 2 bases, with 6 bases between them. CDR3 length: 15 residues. This CDR3 reads CASSLDRTYNSPLHF. The CDR3 DNA reads TGTGCCAGCAGCTTAGACAGGACCTATAATTCACCCCTCCACTTT.

The J gene is TRBJ1-2, the V gene TRBV12-3 or TRBV12-4; the D gene is possibly TRBD1 (6 bases). CDR3 length: 13 amino acids. V lost 7 bases to trimming and J lost 0 bases, with 9 bases between them. CDR3 nucleotide sequence: TGTGCCAGCAACAGGGTACCTAACTATGGCTACACCTTC. Translating gives CASNRVPNYGYTF.

This clone occurred a few times. CDR3 region: CASREQGNTIYF. The CDR3 nucleotides are TGTGCCAGCAGGGAACAGGGAAACACCATATATTTT. The chain joins TRBV2 to TRBJ1-3, with D unclear. The CDR3 runs 12 residues. Germline loops: CDR1 SNHLY, CDR2 FYNNEI. V was clipped by 6 bases and J by 4 bases, with 7 bases between them.